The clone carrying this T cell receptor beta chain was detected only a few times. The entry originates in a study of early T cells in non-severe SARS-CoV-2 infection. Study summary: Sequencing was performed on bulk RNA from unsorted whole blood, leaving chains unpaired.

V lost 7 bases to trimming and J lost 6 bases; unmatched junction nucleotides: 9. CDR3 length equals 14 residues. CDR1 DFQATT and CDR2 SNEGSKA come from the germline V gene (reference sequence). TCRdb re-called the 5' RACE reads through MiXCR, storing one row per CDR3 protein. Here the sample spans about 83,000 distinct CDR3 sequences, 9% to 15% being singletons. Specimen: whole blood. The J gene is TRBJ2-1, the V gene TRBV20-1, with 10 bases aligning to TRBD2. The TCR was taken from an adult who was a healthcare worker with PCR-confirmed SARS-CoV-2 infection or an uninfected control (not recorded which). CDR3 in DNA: TGCAGTGTCCTGCGTGGGACTAGCGTCAATGAGCAGTTCTTC. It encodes CSVLRGTSVNEQFF.